This TCR beta chain was captured in a study of blood T cell repertoires in COVID-19. Study in general: The study drew acute and convalescent COVID-19 samples from the United States, Italy and Spain. Sample material is recorded as cDNA or gDNA derived from T cells, B-cell-depleted T cells, or PBMCs.

In the study's own analysis: Amplified reference gene primers provided the basis for estimating nucleated cell counts. Produced via immunoSEQ multiplex PCR; TCRdb's table is partial and in-frame only. The V and J calls and clone size are taken from that table; D and trimming were inferred from the DNA. The profile shows over 85,000 clones, roughly nine tenths of them singletons. The sequencing input was peripheral blood. The sequence derives from a human donor in a cohort sampled during active COVID-19.

Written as DNA, the CDR3 is TGTGCCAGCAGCTTGCCCCGACAGACGGACACTGAAGCTTTCTTT. Residues: CASSLPRQTDTEAFF. This chain links TRBV7-9 with TRBJ1-1; weak D call: TRBD1 (5 bases). The CDR3 spans 15 residues. The germline V and J ends were trimmed by 3 bases and 3 bases, with 14 bases remaining between them. Germline V gene data show CDR1 as SEHNR and CDR2 as FQNEAQ (reference sequence). The entire variable domain, with the rest obtained from reference TRBV7-9 and TRBJ1-1, is as follows: DTGVSQNPRHKITKRGQNVTFRCDPISEHNRLYWYRQTLGQGPEFLTYFQNEAQLEKSRLLSDRFSAERPKGSFSTLEIQRTEQGDSAMYLCASSLPRQTDTEAFFGQGTRLTVV.